The 32 T cell receptor beta chains reported below all come from one sample, sequenced in a study of kidney transplant recipient with SARS-CoV-2 infection (dated by TCRdb to about 2021). The time point label, read with the paper, signifies: pre-pandemic baseline sample and day 111 after first positive SARS-CoV-2 test. Sequencing was performed on an Illumina MiSeq. Using fastp trimming at Q25 and MiXCR clonotype assembly, TCRdb reanalyzed the public sequencing data and kept in-frame beta chains. A single entry per CDR3 protein holds the most common genes and DNA from its merged rows. The sample data list about 240,000 distinct CDR3 sequences, and 25% to 35% of these were observed just once. The ten largest clones represent 6% to 8.5% of the sample. Source: a blood sample, taken at baseline and on approximately day 120 from a kidney transplant recipient. These receptors came from a male patient in his thirties who had COVID-19 and was a kidney transplant recipient. Following transplantation, T cells from the graft donor may be among those present.

As regards this clonotype: A much bigger clone sits one base away, suggesting this may be a read error. The CDR3 does not close with the conserved phenylalanine or tryptophan, likely indicating a read error. V and J are TRBV7-9 and TRBJ2-7; 10 positions agree with TRBD2. Germline V gives CDR1 SEHNR, CDR2 FQNEAQ (reference sequence). The CDR3 is 15 amino acids. The ends lost 3 bases at V and 4 bases at J; junction bases unmatched: 6. The CDR3 here is CASSFSSGRWYEQYS. The DNA for the CDR3 is TGTGCCAGCAGCTTCTCTAGCGGGAGATGGTACGAGCAGTACTCC.

Turning to this clonotype: Since a much larger clone is just one base distant, this may be a read error. CDR3 DNA: TGTGCCAGCAGTGAACCCCGGGGCGGGTCCTACGAGCAGTACTTC. Its translation is CASSEPRGGSYEQYF. V usage is TRBV2 and J usage is TRBJ2-7; possibly TRBD1 or TRBD2 for D (5 bases each). Trimming pared 2 bases from V and 1 base from J, leaving 12 bases between. Germline CDR1 is SNHLY and CDR2 is FYNNEI. The length of the CDR3 is 15 residues. Supplemented by reference TRBV2 and TRBJ2-7, the full variable domain reads EPEVTQTPSHQVTQMGQEVILRCVPISNHLYFYWYRQILGQKVEFLVSFYNNEISEKSEIFDDQFSVERPDGSNFTLKIRSTKLEDSAMYFCASSEPRGGSYEQYFGPGTRLTVT.

This clonotype was seen many times. V and J are TRBV23-1 and TRBJ1-2; the D is unclear. TRBV23-1 is marked as an open reading frame, function uncertain. V was shortened by 5 bases and J by 4 bases, with 23 bases between the two germline ends. The CDR3 loop spans 17 amino acids. Here the CDR3 reads CASSKQALRRKTYGYTF. CDR3 bases: TGCGCCAGCAGTAAACAAGCGCTACGCAGAAAGACCTATGGCTACACCTTC.

The V gene is TRBV12-3 or TRBV12-4, the J gene TRBJ2-5; D is uncertain. This CDR3 is 14 amino acids long. V was clipped by 6 bases and J by 4 bases, with 15 bases between them. This CDR3 is CASSSPLVGETQYF. In DNA form, the CDR3 reads TGTGCCAGCAGCTCCCCCTTGGTGGGAGAGACCCAGTACTTC.

This clonotype appeared many times. As DNA, the CDR3 is TGTGCCAGCAGCTATGGGTGTCACGAGGGAAAGACCTATGGCTACACCTTC. It encodes CASSYGCHEGKTYGYTF. V gene TRBV7-1 combines with J gene TRBJ1-2; no definite D call. TRBV7-1 is reported as an ORF; its role is uncertain. The CDR3 is made up of 17 amino acids. V lost 4 bases, J lost 4 bases, and 22 bases lay in between.

This clonotype was observed at least ten times. The chain is built from TRBV24-1 and TRBJ2-2, with 9 bases aligning to TRBD2. Germline V CDR1 and CDR2: KGHDR, SFDVKD. Germline trimming cut 4 bases from V and 3 bases from J; bases unmatched to any gene: 5. The CDR3 contains 16 residues. The CDR3 sequence: CATSDPGLADTGELFF. Written as DNA, the CDR3 is TGTGCCACCAGTGACCCGGGACTAGCTGACACCGGGGAGCTGTTTTTT.

In the case of this clonotype: No conserved phenylalanine or tryptophan is present at the end of the CDR3, so a read error is the likely explanation. CDR3 in amino acids: CASSPGEGGFQPQHV. In nucleotides, the CDR3 is TGTGCCAGCAGCCCGGGAGAGGGCGGGTTTCAGCCCCAGCATGTT. The gene calls are TRBV9 and TRBJ1-5, with D hard to call. Germline V gene sequence: CDR1 SGDLS, CDR2 YYNGEE. CDR3 length: 15 amino acids. Trimming stripped 4 bases from V and 6 bases from J, with 17 bases between.

This clonotype was picked up many times. The rearrangement links TRBV12-3 or TRBV12-4 to TRBJ2-7; D is ambiguous. This CDR3 is built from 14 residues. The ends were cut back, 1 base at V and 4 bases at J, with 11 bases in the middle. CDR3 nucleotides: TGTGCCAGCAGTTTAGGGGTTCGGCCGTACGAGCAGTACTTC. Translating gives CASSLGVRPYEQYF.

This clonotype was seen ten or more times. This chain uses TRBV11-3 with TRBJ1-2; possible D gene TRBD1, 5 bases. V gave up 5 bases and J gave up 4 bases, with 23 bases separating them. The CDR3 sequence is 17 residues long. Germline CDR1 is SGHNT and CDR2 is YENEEA. The CDR3 DNA reads as TGTGCCAGCAGCGGGACTTGCGATCTCGGAAAGACCTATGGCTACACCTTC. Protein: CASSGTCDLGKTYGYTF. The whole variable domain, remainder taken from reference TRBV11-3 and TRBJ1-2, is EAGVVQSPRYKIIEKKQPVAFWCNPISGHNTLYWYLQNLGQGPELLIRYENEEAVDDSQLPKDRFSAERLKGVDSTLKIQPAELGDSAVYLCASSGTCDLGKTYGYTFGSGTRLTVV.

The sample holds many counts of this clonotype. This chain connects TRBV10-2 to TRBJ1-1, with D unclear. Germline CDR1 and CDR2: WSHSY and SAAADI. The V end was cut by 3 bases, the J end by 11 bases, with 13 bases between. The length of the CDR3 is 12 residues. CDR3 loop: CASSEGLGGAFF. The CDR3 DNA reads as TGCGCCAGCAGTGAAGGTCTCGGTGGGGCTTTCTTT.

Ten or more counts support this clonotype. The V and J genes are TRBV12-3 or TRBV12-4 and TRBJ1-4; tentative D call: TRBD1 (6 bases). The CDR3 spans 14 residues. The V end lost 3 bases, the J end lost 3 bases, and 8 bases lay between the germline ends. CDR3 sequence (DNA): TGTGCCAGCAGTTTGGGACATCCTAATGAAAAACTGTTTTTT. Translating gives CASSLGHPNEKLFF.

A word on this clonotype: It may be a read error: a sequence one base away is much more abundant. This CDR3 fails to terminate in the conserved phenylalanine or tryptophan, so it likely reflects a read error. The V and J genes are TRBV28 and TRBJ1-6; D not resolved. Germline V lookup: CDR1 MDHEN, CDR2 SYDVKM. V was cut by 6 bases and J by 0 bases, with 15 bases left in between. This CDR3 region has 17 residues. The CDR3 reads CASSTPRRSSYNSPLHL. The DNA of the CDR3 is TGTGCCAGCAGCACCCCCCGAAGGAGCTCCTATAATTCACCCCTCCACCTT.

There are many counts of this clonotype. The chain couples TRBV2 to TRBJ1-5, with D uncertain. The ends were cut back, 4 bases at V and 0 bases at J, with 10 bases in the middle. Germline V gene lookup returns CDR1 SNHLY and CDR2 FYNNEI. This CDR3 is 15 amino acids long. CDR3 nucleotides: TGTGCCAGCAGTGCGGAACGGTATAGCAATCAGCCCCAGCATTTT. This gives the protein CASSAERYSNQPQHF.

Remarks on this clonotype: A much larger clone differs by one base, so this may be a read error. The chain uses TRBV21-1 and TRBJ2-3; the table's D call TRBD2 went unverified against the DNA. TRBV21-1 has pseudogene status. The CDR3 extends over 17 amino acids. CDR3 DNA: TGTGCCAGCAGGGCCTCGCTAGCTACAGTCATGCAAGATACGCAGTATTTT. Its translation is CASRASLATVMQDTQYF.

This clonotype was picked up a small number of times. V gene TRBV6-2 or TRBV6-3 combines with J gene TRBJ1-2; no definite D call. Germline CDR1 is MNHEY and CDR2 is SVGEGT. The CDR3 extends over 17 amino acids. V was trimmed by 4 bases and J by 4 bases, leaving 22 bases between them. The CDR3 reads CASSSHGCIGKTYGYTF. The CDR3 nucleotides are TGTGCCAGCAGTTCCCATGGCTGCATCGGAAAGACCTATGGCTACACCTTC.

Points on this clonotype: A far larger clone is a single base away, which makes a read error likely. The chain employs TRBV4-2 and TRBJ2-4; D is tentatively TRBD1 or TRBD2 (5 bases each). TRBJ2-7 matches the DNA end more closely, so the J call is doubtful. The CDR3 sequence is 14 residues long. Per the germline V gene, CDR1 is LGHNA and CDR2 is YNFKEQ. The CDR3 DNA reads as TGTGCCAGCAGCCCAGCGAGGGGCTCCTACGAGCAGTACTTC. Translation gives CASSPARGSYEQYF.

In its sample, this clonotype was seen many times. The chain couples TRBV19 to TRBJ1-2, with D perhaps matching TRBD1 (6 bases). Germline V gene data show CDR1 as LNHDA and CDR2 as SQIVND (reference sequence). Trimming took 5 bases from V and 4 from J, leaving 23 bases between them. The CDR3 totals 17 residues. The CDR3 sequence: CASSDYGTNRKTYGYTF. DNA of the CDR3: TGTGCCAGTAGTGATTATGGGACAAATCGAAAGACCTATGGCTACACCTTC.

This clonotype was detected many times. The chain combines TRBV19 with TRBJ1-2, with D hard to call. The germline gives CDR1 LNHDA, CDR2 SQIVND (reference sequence). The CDR3 contains 17 residues. Between the trimmed V and J ends, which lost 5 bases and 4 bases, there was a span of 23 bases. The CDR3 protein is CASSVVATNRKTYGYTF. CDR3 coding DNA: TGTGCCAGTAGTGTAGTTGCGACAAATCGAAAGACCTATGGCTACACCTTC.

The gene calls are TRBV6-2 or TRBV6-3 and TRBJ2-1; D perhaps matches TRBD2 (6 bases). V lost 2 bases, J lost 4 bases, and 24 bases lay in between. The CDR3 is made up of 19 amino acids. Germline-derived CDR1 and CDR2 are MNHEY and SVGEGT. CDR3 protein: CASSYRLTTRGGQYNEQFF. The CDR3 nucleotides read TGTGCCAGCAGTTACCGACTTACGACACGGGGAGGCCAGTACAATGAGCAGTTCTTC.

A remark on this clonotype: A much bigger clone sits one base away, suggesting this may be a read error. The chain combines TRBV15 with TRBJ1-2; D not certain. This CDR3 has 17 residues. Per germline, CDR1 LNHNV and CDR2 YYDKDF (reference sequence). The CDR3: CATSYPSRCGKTYGHTF. The CDR3 nucleotides are TGTGCCACCAGCTATCCTTCAAGGTGTGGAAAGACCTATGGCCACACCTTC.

This clonotype was detected ten times or more. CDR3 DNA: TGTGCCAGCAGGAGGGCCTCGGGGAACAATCAGCCCCAGCATTTT. Residues: CASRRASGNNQPQHF. V gene TRBV12-3 or TRBV12-4 combines with J gene TRBJ1-5; no clear D gene. Trimming pared 6 bases from V and 3 bases from J, leaving 15 bases between. The CDR3 contains 15 residues.

This clonotype was observed at least ten times. The J gene is TRBJ2-7, the V gene TRBV12-3 or TRBV12-4; 8 bases are shared with TRBD1. The CDR3 loop spans 15 amino acids. V dropped 4 bases and J dropped 3; count of bases not matched to a gene: 8. CDR3 sequence (DNA): TGTGCCAGCAGTTGGCGGGCAGGGGGCTTCTACGAGCAGTACTTC. Its translation: CASSWRAGGFYEQYF.

A word on this clonotype: This may be a read error: a much more frequent sequence differs by one nucleotide. The V gene is TRBV6-2 or TRBV6-3, the J gene TRBJ2-2; no reliable D call. CDR1 and CDR2 from the germline V gene are MNHEY and SVGEGT. Trimming left V 0 bases short and J 9 bases short, with 14 bases between. The CDR3 loop spans 15 amino acids. CDR3 bases: TGTGCCAGCAGTTACTCTATATCGCAGGCGCGGGAGCTGTTTTTT. It codes for CASSYSISQARELFF.

Notes on this clonotype: With a much larger clone just one base away, this may be a read error. The V and J genes are TRBV6-2 or TRBV6-3 and TRBJ2-5; TRBD1 aligns across 9 bases. The CDR3 extends over 17 amino acids. CDR1 and CDR2 from the germline V gene are MNHEY and SVGEGT. Written as DNA, the CDR3 is TGTGCCGGCAGTTACTCAATATTGACAGGGGGGCAAGAGACCCAGTACTTC. It codes for CAGSYSILTGGQETQYF.

A remark on this clonotype: This may be a read error: a much more frequent sequence differs by one nucleotide. The chain employs TRBV12-3 or TRBV12-4 and TRBJ2-3; 7 positions match TRBD2. The CDR3 covers 13 residues. The CDR3 protein is CASSKSGTDTRYF. The CDR3, as DNA: TGTGCCAGCAGCAAGAGCGGGACGGATACGCGGTATTTT.

This clonotype was found many times. V usage is TRBV7-8 and J usage is TRBJ1-2; D gene uncertain. Between the trimmed V and J ends, which lost 5 bases and 4 bases, there was a span of 23 bases. The CDR3 is 17 amino acids. Germline CDR1 is SGHVS and CDR2 is FQNEAQ. The CDR3 region has the DNA TGTGCCAGCAGCATGTCGTTGTTTACCCGAAAGACCTATGGCTACACCTTC. It specifies CASSMSLFTRKTYGYTF.

At least ten counts were recorded for this clonotype. The chain carries TRBV6-1 and TRBJ1-2, with D hard to call. There are 17 residues in the CDR3. V was clipped by 4 bases and J by 4 bases, with 22 bases between them. Germline CDR1 is MNHNS and CDR2 is SASEGT. The CDR3 DNA follows: TGTGCCAGCAGTGTAGTCAGCTCTATGCGAAAGACCTATGGCTACACCTTC. Amino acid sequence: CASSVVSSMRKTYGYTF.

This clonotype showed up many times. The chain recombines TRBV7-6 with TRBJ1-2; D is uncertain. The CDR3 covers 17 residues. Germline CDR1 and CDR2: SGHVS and FNYEAQ. The germline V and J ends were trimmed by 5 bases and 4 bases, with 23 bases remaining between them. CDR3 DNA: TGTGCCAGCAGCGCTGAACGTGAATCTCGAAAGACCTATGGCTACACCTTC. Translated, it gives CASSAERESRKTYGYTF.

About this clonotype: A much more abundant neighbour one base away suggests this may be a read error. Lacking the conserved final phenylalanine or tryptophan, this CDR3 likely reflects a read error. The chain carries TRBV12-3 or TRBV12-4 and TRBJ2-1; 8 bases fit TRBD2. The CDR3 sequence is 16 residues long. V lost 5 bases, J lost 0 bases, and 6 bases stayed unmatched. The CDR3 sequence is CASSPGGAYSYNEQFL. The CDR3 coding sequence is TGTGCCAGCAGTCCGGGGGGGGCCTACTCCTACAATGAGCAGTTCCTC.

This clonotype has more than one count but fewer than ten. The CDR3 DNA reads as TGCGCCAGCAGCGCCGGGAGGTGGAGCTCCTACAATGAGCAGTTCTTC. It codes for CASSAGRWSSYNEQFF. This rearrangement joins TRBV5-1 to TRBJ2-1, with 7 bases aligning to TRBD2. From germline, CDR1 is SGHRS and CDR2 YFSETQ. Trimming at V came to 4 bases and at J to 0 bases, leaving 7 bases not matched to a gene. This CDR3 is 16 amino acids long. Together with reference TRBV5-1 and TRBJ2-1, the CDR3 gives the full variable domain: KAGVTQTPRYLIKTRGQQVTLSCSPISGHRSVSWYQQTPGQGLQFLFEYFSETQRNKGNFPGRFSGRQFSNSRSEMNVSTLELGDSALYLCASSAGRWSSYNEQFFGPGTRLTVL.

This clonotype has a count of ten or more. The chain recombines TRBV3-1 with TRBJ2-5; D is unresolved. CDR3 size: 17 residues. The germline CDR1 and CDR2 sequences are LGHDT and YNNKEL (reference sequence). V lost 5 bases, J lost 5 bases, and 24 bases lay in between. The CDR3 loop reads CASSGRFPISFSETQYF. The CDR3 DNA reads TGTGCCAGCAGCGGTCGGTTTCCCATTTCTTTCTCTGAGACCCAGTACTTC.

This clonotype was observed at least ten times. The rearrangement links TRBV24-1 to TRBJ2-1; 10 positions match TRBD1. The germline gives CDR1 KGHDR, CDR2 SFDVKD. The CDR3 is 15 residues long. The V gene end was trimmed by 3 bases and the J gene end by 7 bases; junction bases not matched to a gene: 5. This CDR3 is CATSDPDRGWNEQFF. CDR3 nucleotide sequence: TGTGCCACCAGTGATCCGGACAGGGGGTGGAATGAGCAGTTCTTC.